Listed below are T cell receptor beta chains from one sample, sequenced in a study of blood T cell repertoires in COVID-19. Repertoires were generated with immunoSEQ multiplex PCR, while TCRdb's copy carries only in-frame clones and drops some. Of roughly 400,000 clones detected, around 91% appear once; the ten largest clones hold less than 0.75%. The source material was PBMCs or T cells enriched from blood (not recorded which). The receptors here all came from a man younger than 30 who had recovered from COVID-19. CDR3s leave out the opening cysteine and the closing phenylalanine or tryptophan. Clone size is not always given. Where it is, it says once, few, many or a class for expanded clones.

J gene,clone size,V gene,CDR3 protein
TRBJ1-3,-,TRBV19,ASKRDFGSGNTIY
TRBJ1-6,-,TRBV5-8,ASSLFSGSSYNSPLH
TRBJ2-7,once,TRBV30,AWRAGGDRLYEQY
TRBJ2-6,-,TRBV5-1,ATGQAGSGANVLT
TRBJ1-1,-,TRBV15,ATSRGGTMNTEAF
TRBJ2-3,-,TRBV9,ASSVLAGVGDTQY
TRBJ1-3,-,TRBV19,ASSISGRVSGNTIY
TRBJ2-7,-,TRBV5-4,ASSPGGEQY
TRBJ2-7,-,TRBV28,ASSSRGEQY
TRBJ1-2,-,TRBV5-1,ASTSYGTGARGYT
TRBJ1-4,-,TRBV2,ASDSGEEKLF
TRBJ1-2,-,TRBV6-5,ASSRVGYGYT
TRBJ2-7,once,TRBV27,ASSQQGEQY
TRBJ1-5,-,TRBV7-9,ASSLGQASNQPQH
TRBJ1-1,-,TRBV12-3/TRBV12-4,ASRGPLNTEAF
TRBJ1-6,-,TRBV6-2/TRBV6-3,ASSREGTLH
TRBJ2-4,-,TRBV18,ASSPASGRSKNIQY
TRBJ1-1,-,TRBV7-8,ASRSTRDSTEAF
TRBJ2-1,-,TRBV11-2,ASSPREGQF
TRBJ1-4,-,TRBV4-1,ASSLRVRTDNEKLF
TRBJ2-1,-,TRBV19,ASTVWSSGRVSEQF
TRBJ1-2,-,TRBV5-8,ASSHQAGGNYGYT
TRBJ2-7,-,TRBV29-1,SVSGTGDISYEQY
TRBJ2-2,-,TRBV19,ASSLMGGTGELF
TRBJ1-2,-,TRBV27,ASSLAGKNYGYT
TRBJ2-2,-,TRBV5-1,ASSLEGAGGELF
TRBJ1-2,-,TRBV28,ASSSLYGYT
TRBJ2-1,-,TRBV29-1,SALGQGSRNEQF
TRBJ1-2,-,TRBV4-1,ASSQGGLRTVNYGYT
TRBJ2-3,-,TRBV2,ASSDRGLGTDTQY
TRBJ1-2,few,TRBV7-6,ASSSQGSYPSSGYT
TRBJ2-3,-,TRBV12-2,ASPGGWGTDTQY
TRBJ1-1,-,TRBV19,ASSIDRTRLNTEAF
TRBJ2-6,-,TRBV7-2,ASSLAITSGANVLT
TRBJ2-7,-,TRBV6-4,ASKSNRTYEQY
TRBJ1-4,-,TRBV20-1,SASAVPTNEKLF
TRBJ1-1,-,TRBV5-1,ASSGEEALNTEAF
TRBJ1-4,once,TRBV27,ASSPQGDSEKLF
TRBJ2-7,-,TRBV28,ASSRTTYEQY